The text below deals with one T cell receptor (beta chain). J lost 3 bases, V lost 6 bases, and 5 bases had no gene match. This CDR3 has 16 amino acids. The germline CDR1 and CDR2 sequences are KGHSH and LQKENI. The data are from a study of blood T cell repertoires in COVID-19. Method: immunoSEQ multiplex PCR; TCRdb's copy keeps in-frame clones and lacks some. The top ten clones hold approximately 9% of a sample with 230,000 or so clones, more than 70% of them seen once. The chain recombines TRBV18 with TRBJ2-1; TRBD2 aligns across 13 bases. The TCR sequence derives from a man between 40 and 49 years old with active or convalescent COVID-19. The sequenced material came from peripheral blood. The CDR3 DNA reads as TGTGCCAGCTCGGAGACTAGCGGGGGGATCTACAATGAGCAGTTCTTC. It is translated as CASSETSGGIYNEQFF.